What follows are 26 T cell receptor beta chains derived from one specimen sequenced in a study of Ad26.COV2.S vaccination and SARS-CoV-2 variants. Only in-frame clones appear in the TCRdb table, and some are missing; sequencing was by immunoSEQ multiplex PCR. Among about 220,000 clones, around 89% were seen once, and the ten largest hold about 10%. Treatment specified: around 19 received Ad26.COV2.S at low or high dose, single or two shots; roughly 5 received placebo; per-sample allocation not given. The study sampled participants on day 63 after the first vaccine or placebo injection. Source: peripheral blood, taken in a trial of Ad26.COV2.S vaccine versus placebo. The receptors were gathered from a person between 18 and 60 years old who received the Ad26.COV2.S COVID-19 vaccine or a placebo.

The CDR3: CASSPDRYGYTF. In DNA, the CDR3 is TGTGCCAGCAGTCCCGACAGGTATGGCTACACCTTC. This chain connects TRBV28 to TRBJ1-2, with a weak D call TRBD1 (6 bases). Germline V gene lookup returns CDR1 MDHEN and CDR2 SYDVKM. Trimming removed 5 bases from V and 5 bases from J, with 9 bases in between. The length of the CDR3 is 12 residues.

The chain couples TRBV6-5 to TRBJ1-4, with TRBD1 matching 11 bases. Trimming took 5 bases from V and 8 from J; bases not matched to a gene: 7. CDR3 length equals 15 residues. Germline CDR1 and CDR2: MNHEY and SVGAGI. The DNA for the CDR3 is TGTGCCAGCAGTCCGGGACAGGGGGTCAGGGAAAAACTGTTTTTT. Translation: CASSPGQGVREKLFF.

The V and J genes are TRBV28 and TRBJ1-4; no definite D call. The germline V gene has CDR1 MDHEN and CDR2 SYDVKM. This CDR3 has 12 amino acids. The V end lost 8 bases, the J end lost 8 bases, and 12 bases lay between the germline ends. CDR3 protein: CASVRGREKLFF. The DNA of the CDR3 is TGTGCCAGCGTTAGAGGGAGGGAAAAACTGTTTTTT.

The CDR3 is CASSEVEGSYNEQFF. CDR3 coding DNA: TGTGCCAGCAGTGAAGTGGAGGGATCTTACAATGAGCAGTTCTTC. The J gene is TRBJ2-1, the V gene TRBV25-1; a possible D gene is TRBD2 (6 bases). The CDR3 sequence is 15 residues long. V lost 2 bases and J lost 4, with 12 bases in between. Germline V lookup: CDR1 MGHDK, CDR2 SYGVNS.

The gene calls are TRBV9 and TRBJ2-5; D gene ambiguous. This CDR3 contains 13 residues. V was pared by 4 bases and J by 5 bases, with 12 bases between. Per germline, CDR1 SGDLS and CDR2 YYNGEE. CDR3 nucleotides: TGTGCCAGCAGCCCCCCTATTGCGGAGACCCAGTACTTC. Its protein product is CASSPPIAETQYF.

This clone was observed a single time. The chain links TRBV5-6 to TRBJ2-7, with D perhaps matching TRBD2 (6 bases). Germline assignment: CDR1 SGHDT and CDR2 YYEEEE. V was clipped by 4 bases and J by 2 bases, with 13 bases between them. The CDR3 is made up of 14 amino acids. CDR3 protein: CASSPSAGPYEQYF. CDR3 nucleotides: TGTGCCAGCAGCCCTAGCGCCGGACCCTACGAGCAGTACTTC. The complete variable domain, with remaining parts taken from reference TRBV5-6 and TRBJ2-7, reads DAGVTQSPTHLIKTRGQQVTLRCSPKSGHDTVSWYQQALGQGPQFIFQYYEEEERQRGNFPDRFSGHQFPNYSSELNVNALLLGDSALYLCASSPSAGPYEQYFGPGTRLTVT.

There are a few counts of this clone. V is TRBV20-1 and J is TRBJ1-5; no reliable D call. V lost 3 bases, J lost 5 bases, and 11 bases lay in between. This CDR3 comprises 13 residues. The germline V gene encodes CDR1 DFQATT and CDR2 SNEGSKA (reference sequence). The CDR3 sequence is CSASKEGDQPQHF. The CDR3 DNA is TGCAGTGCTAGTAAGGAGGGAGATCAGCCCCAGCATTTT.

This sequence joins TRBV28 and TRBJ1-5; possible D gene TRBD1, 6 bases. This CDR3 is 16 amino acids long. The germline gives CDR1 MDHEN, CDR2 SYDVKM. The V gene lost 5 bases and the J gene lost 4 bases, with 18 bases spanning the gap. The DNA of the CDR3 is TGTGCCAGCAGTCCAGCTGAGTGGAGGGGGAATCAGCCCCAGCATTTT. It specifies CASSPAEWRGNQPQHF. The full variable domain, in which reference TRBV28 and TRBJ1-5 provide the parts outside the CDR3, is DVKVTQSSRYLVKRTGEKVFLECVQDMDHENMFWYRQDPGLGLRLIYFSYDVKMKEKGDIPEGYSVSREKKERFSLILESASTNQTSMYLCASSPAEWRGNQPQHFGDGTRLSIL.

The rearrangement links TRBV3-1 (or the pseudogene TRBV3-2) to TRBJ1-2, with D maybe TRBD1 (6 bases). The CDR3 is 14 residues long. V lost 3 bases, J lost 4 bases, and 12 bases lay in between. Per germline, CDR1 LGHDT and CDR2 YNNKEL (reference sequence). The CDR3 spells CASSHPGDSYGYTF. CDR3 sequence (DNA): TGTGCCAGCAGCCACCCAGGGGACTCCTATGGCTACACCTTC.

This clone has a handful of counts. The V and J genes are TRBV6-1 and TRBJ1-1, with D uncertain. The V gene's germline CDR1 is MNHNS and CDR2 SASEGT. The V end lost 3 bases, the J end lost 0 bases, and 5 bases lay between the germline ends. CDR3 length equals 13 residues. CDR3 amino acids: CASSETLNTEAFF. The CDR3 DNA is TGTGCCAGCAGTGAGACTTTGAACACTGAAGCTTTCTTT.

This chain links TRBV6-5 with TRBJ1-6; 9 positions agree with TRBD1. The V segment lost 6 bases and the J segment 4 bases; nucleotides outside the gene matches: 4. The V gene's germline CDR1 is MNHEY and CDR2 SVGAGI. The CDR3 runs to 15 residues. In nucleotides, the CDR3 is TGTGCCAGCAGGGGGGACAGGGTGTATAATTCACCCCTCCACTTT. Amino acids: CASRGDRVYNSPLHF.

This rearrangement joins TRBV20-1 to TRBJ2-7; maybe TRBD2 (5 bases). V lost 5 bases to trimming and J lost 4 bases, with 9 bases between them. From germline, CDR1 is DFQATT and CDR2 SNEGSKA (reference sequence). The CDR3 contains 11 residues. Written as DNA, the CDR3 is TGCAGTGCTTACGGACTTTACGAGCAGTACTTC. It codes for CSAYGLYEQYF.

The sample holds one count of this clone. CDR3 region: CASSVSSGNTIYF. CDR3 coding DNA: TGTGCCAGCAGCGTATCCTCTGGAAACACCATATATTTT. V and J are TRBV12-3 or TRBV12-4 and TRBJ1-3, with D hard to call. With 6 bases removed from V and 0 bases from J, the gap between germline ends came to 6 bases. This CDR3 is built from 13 residues.

This clone showed up just once. The genes are TRBV9 and TRBJ2-5; 7 bases are a match to TRBD2. Germline V gives CDR1 SGDLS, CDR2 YYNGEE. Trimming removed 0 bases from V and 2 bases from J; junction bases left unmatched: 10. This CDR3 spans 17 amino acids. The CDR3 coding sequence is TGTGCCAGCAGCGTAGCCTCCGGGCCGGGGGGACAAGAGACCCAGTACTTC. Its protein product is CASSVASGPGGQETQYF.

This chain connects TRBV10-2 to TRBJ2-4, with D possibly being TRBD1 (6 bases). V lost 3 bases to trimming and J lost 6 bases, with 12 bases between them. Looked up from germline, CDR1 is WSHSY and CDR2 is SAAADI. The CDR3 is made up of 14 amino acids. DNA of the CDR3: TGCGCCAGCAGTGACGGGACAATTGGAAACATTCAGTACTTC. It is translated as CASSDGTIGNIQYF.

The genes are TRBV7-3 and TRBJ2-7; D could derive from TRBD1 or TRBD2 (5 bases each). Germline CDR1 and CDR2: SGHTA and FQGTGA. The CDR3 has 15 residues. The V end was cut by 1 base, the J end by 5 bases, with 15 bases between. The CDR3 reads CASSLNARGAHEQYF. CDR3 sequence (DNA): TGTGCCAGCAGCTTAAATGCCCGAGGGGCCCACGAGCAGTACTTC.

The chain joins TRBV6-5 to TRBJ1-3; possible D gene TRBD1, 5 bases. Germline V gives CDR1 MNHEY, CDR2 SVGAGI. The length of the CDR3 is 14 residues. Between the trimmed V and J ends, which lost 5 bases and 0 bases, there was a span of 8 bases. CDR3: CASSRQISGNTIYF. The CDR3 DNA sequence: TGTGCCAGCAGTCGACAGATCTCTGGAAACACCATATATTTT.

The rearrangement links TRBV6-2 or TRBV6-3 to TRBJ2-2; 8 nucleotides agree with TRBD2. Germline CDR1 and CDR2: MNHEY and SVGEGT. The trim removed 6 bases at V and 3 bases at J, leaving 12 bases unmatched. The CDR3 runs 17 residues. CDR3 amino acids: CASSRPGTRSYTGELFF. In DNA form, the CDR3 reads TGTGCCAGCAGCCGCCCCGGGACTAGATCTTACACCGGGGAGCTGTTTTTT.

The V and J genes are TRBV6-6 and TRBJ1-1, with D tentatively TRBD1 (6 bases). V was cut by 7 bases and J by 3 bases, with 18 bases left in between. Germline V gene data show CDR1 as MNHNY and CDR2 as SVGAGI (reference sequence). CDR3 length: 15 amino acids. The DNA of the CDR3 is TGTGCCAGCATCAAAGAGGGGGTTGGGGACACTGAAGCTTTCTTT. Translation gives CASIKEGVGDTEAFF.

The table lists this clone with a count of one. The CDR3, as DNA: TGCGCCAGCAGCTTGGTTGGCAGGGAGGTCTACGAGCAGTACTTC. As protein: CASSLVGREVYEQYF. The chain couples TRBV5-1 to TRBJ2-7, with a possible D match to TRBD2 (6 bases). V was clipped by 0 bases and J by 3 bases, with 13 bases between them. CDR1 is SGHRS and CDR2 is YFSETQ in the germline V gene. This CDR3 spans 15 amino acids.

In nucleotides, the CDR3 is TGTGCCAGCAGTCGAGGACTAGCGGGAGGAGGGGACTACAATGAGCAGTTCTTC. This encodes CASSRGLAGGGDYNEQFF. This chain uses TRBV28 with TRBJ2-1, with 14 bases lining up with TRBD2. The CDR3 sequence is 18 residues long. V was clipped by 5 bases and J by 3 bases; unmatched bases: 9. From germline, CDR1 is MDHEN and CDR2 SYDVKM.

This chain connects TRBV10-3 to TRBJ2-2; 7 nucleotides agree with TRBD2. The CDR3 covers 16 residues. V lost 4 bases, J lost 2 bases, and 7 bases stayed unmatched. Germline lookup yields CDR1 ENHRY and CDR2 SYGVKD. The chain's CDR3 is CAISVWAGDNTGELFF. In DNA form, the CDR3 reads TGTGCCATCAGTGTATGGGCGGGGGATAACACCGGGGAGCTGTTTTTT.

V usage is TRBV4-1 and J usage is TRBJ2-3; D gene unclear. The germline V and J ends were trimmed by 0 bases and 2 bases, with 9 bases remaining between them. Germline assignment: CDR1 MGHRA and CDR2 YSYEKL. This CDR3 contains 15 residues. This chain's CDR3 is CASSQEGSNTDTQYF. The CDR3 DNA reads TGCGCCAGCAGCCAAGAAGGCAGTAACACAGATACGCAGTATTTT.

The genes are TRBV5-6 and TRBJ2-1; a weak D match, TRBD1 (6 bases). Germline V gene data show CDR1 as SGHDT and CDR2 as YYEEEE. The CDR3 runs 13 residues. V was clipped by 4 bases and J by 5 bases, with 10 bases between them. The CDR3, as DNA: TGTGCCAGCAGCCGGACAGATAACAATGAGCAGTTCTTC. Translating it yields CASSRTDNNEQFF.

The rearrangement uses TRBV11-2 and TRBJ2-7, with 8 bases identical to TRBD2. CDR3 length: 15 amino acids. V lost 5 bases and J lost 5; bases outside the gene matches: 11. Germline CDR1 SGHAT, CDR2 FQNNGV. The CDR3 DNA reads TGTGCCAGCAGCCCATCGGGGGGGCTTTCAGACGAGCAGTACTTC. It specifies CASSPSGGLSDEQYF.

The chain carries TRBV28 and TRBJ1-4, with TRBD1 as a possible D gene (5 bases). Germline values: CDR1 MDHEN, CDR2 SYDVKM. The V end was cut by 0 bases, the J end by 7 bases, with 15 bases between. This CDR3 is built from 16 residues. The CDR3 protein is CASSLWTVGLGEKLFF. The CDR3 coding sequence is TGTGCCAGCAGTTTATGGACAGTAGGTCTAGGTGAAAAACTGTTTTTT.